Following are 27 T cell receptor beta chains from one sample sequenced in a study of T-cell memory formation after mild COVID-19 (dated by TCRdb to the early 2020s). The library was generated by 5' RACE. Sequencing was carried out with an Illumina NovaSeq 6000. In-frame beta chains were kept once TCRdb had trimmed the public reads at Q25 with fastp and called clones with MiXCR. Each CDR3 protein gets just one entry, which takes the most common genes and DNA from the rows behind it. This sample is represented by a few hundred thousand distinct CDR3 sequences; approximately 16% of them were singletons. About a fifth of the sample is taken by the ten largest. Sequences were obtained from PBMCs or a T cell subset sorted from them (not recorded which). The receptors come from a young man who had mild COVID-19 (a few samples of this study predate the infection). The sample titles of this study are shuffled in the database, so cell type and time point are left out; the donor was told from shared clones.

The chain joins TRBV19 to TRBJ1-1; D possibly corresponds to TRBD1 (6 bases). Trimming cost V 7 bases and J 11 bases, with 29 bases left between them. The CDR3 loop spans 16 amino acids. Germline V gene sequence: CDR1 LNHDA, CDR2 SQIVND (reference sequence). Written as DNA, the CDR3 is TGTGCCAGTAACCCCCGGGGGCAGGGCGATTCCTTTTGGGCTTTCTTT. It is translated as CASNPRGQGDSFWAFF.

This clonotype was seen just once. This rearrangement joins TRBV12-3 or TRBV12-4 to TRBJ1-2; D not resolved. The CDR3 contains 16 residues. V gave up 6 bases and J gave up 0 bases, with 17 bases separating them. As DNA, the CDR3 is TGTGCCAGCAGACTCGAAGGTAGTAAGGCTAACTATGGCTACACCTTC. Encoded protein: CASRLEGSKANYGYTF.

In its sample, this clonotype was seen a few times. The genes are TRBV25-1 and TRBJ1-5, with D possibly TRBD1 on 5 matching bases. Trimming removed 3 bases from V and 11 bases from J, with 17 bases in between. The CDR3 is 14 residues long. Germline V gives CDR1 MGHDK, CDR2 SYGVNS. CDR3 region: CASSDGRGEWAQHF. The CDR3 bases are TGTGCCAGCAGTGATGGTCGGGGGGAATGGGCCCAGCATTTT.

This clonotype has just a few counts. V usage is TRBV6-5 and J usage is TRBJ2-7, with TRBD2 identical over 8 bases. Losses at the gene ends were 4 bases for V and 2 bases for J; bases not matched to a gene: 10. This CDR3 region has 16 residues. Germline lookup yields CDR1 MNHEY and CDR2 SVGAGI. The CDR3 nucleotides are TGTGCCAGCAGTTCATATAGGGTAGCGGGGCCCTACGAGCAGTACTTC. As protein: CASSSYRVAGPYEQYF.

J is TRBJ1-3 and V is TRBV7-2, with no clear D. CDR3 length: 13 residues. The ends were cut back, 2 bases at V and 3 bases at J, with 5 bases in the middle. Germline CDR1 is SGHTA and CDR2 is FQGNSA. CDR3 in amino acids: CASSLINGNTIYF. The DNA of the CDR3 is TGTGCCAGCAGCTTAATAAATGGAAACACCATATATTTT.

This clonotype was picked up a small number of times. The V and J genes are TRBV5-1 and TRBJ2-7, with 7 bases aligning to TRBD2. V dropped 2 bases and J dropped 5; count of bases not matched to a gene: 4. The CDR3 is made up of 13 amino acids. Per germline, CDR1 SGHRS and CDR2 YFSETQ. CDR3: CASSFPGRNEQYF. The DNA for the CDR3 is TGCGCCAGCAGCTTCCCCGGGAGGAACGAGCAGTACTTC.

This clonotype turned up a few times. The chain is built from TRBV7-9 and TRBJ1-4; D unresolved. From germline, CDR1 is SEHNR and CDR2 FQNEAQ (reference sequence). This CDR3 comprises 16 residues. V lost 5 bases and J 0 bases, leaving 13 bases between the germline ends. The CDR3 sequence: CASSHPMIPTNEKLFF. The CDR3 DNA sequence: TGTGCCAGCAGCCACCCTATGATACCAACTAATGAAAAACTGTTTTTT.

This chain connects TRBV18 to TRBJ1-1; the D is unclear. The germline V gene has CDR1 KGHSH and CDR2 LQKENI. The CDR3 extends over 15 amino acids. V was pared by 0 bases and J by 7 bases, with 15 bases between. Here the CDR3 DNA reads TGTGCCAGCTCACCACCGAGCCGTATCAGACATGAAGCTTTCTTT. This gives the protein CASSPPSRIRHEAFF. Looking up the rest from reference TRBV18 and TRBJ1-1 gives the full variable domain: NAGVMQNPRHLVRRRGQEARLRCSPMKGHSHVYWYRQLPEEGLKFMVYLQKENIIDESGMPKERFSAEFPKEGPSILRIQQVVRGDSAAYFCASSPPSRIRHEAFFGQGTRLTVV.

This chain connects TRBV12-3 or TRBV12-4 to TRBJ2-1, with 11 bases matching TRBD1. The CDR3 contains 13 residues. The trim removed 7 bases at V and 11 bases at J, leaving 7 bases unmatched. The CDR3 DNA reads TGTGCCAGCACCCCGGGACAGGGGGTAAAGCAGTTCTTC. Its protein is CASTPGQGVKQFF.

The rearrangement joins TRBV7-2 to TRBJ2-1; no reliable D call. Trimming cost V 1 base and J 7 bases, with 11 bases left between them. The CDR3 runs 14 residues. Germline assignment: CDR1 SGHTA and CDR2 FQGNSA. CDR3 nucleotides: TGTGCCAGCAGCTTAGTGTCCAGGCAAAATGAGCAGTTCTTC. It yields the protein CASSLVSRQNEQFF.

The chain joins TRBV29-1 to TRBJ2-6; no firm D call. The V gene lost 6 bases and the J gene lost 0 bases, with 9 bases spanning the gap. From germline, CDR1 is SQVTM and CDR2 ANQGSEA. The CDR3 has 14 residues. CDR3 sequence: CSVGATSGANVLTF. CDR3 DNA: TGCAGCGTGGGTGCTACCTCTGGGGCCAACGTCCTGACTTTC.

This chain uses TRBV2 with TRBJ1-1; D not resolved. Trimming shortened V by 6 bases and J by 3 bases, and 11 bases separated the two germline ends. Per germline, CDR1 SNHLY and CDR2 FYNNEI. This CDR3 spans 13 amino acids. This CDR3 is CASRPRWDTEAFF. DNA for the CDR3: TGTGCCAGCAGACCCCGGTGGGACACTGAAGCTTTCTTT.

J is TRBJ1-2 and V is TRBV6-5, with 8 bases fitting TRBD1. J was trimmed by 3 bases and V by 6 bases; bases with no gene match: 6. This CDR3 is 14 amino acids long. The germline V gene encodes CDR1 MNHEY and CDR2 SVGAGI. The CDR3 bases are TGTGCCAGCAGCCATGAGGACAGGGACTATGGCTACACCTTC. Its translation is CASSHEDRDYGYTF.

The rearrangement uses TRBV20-1 and TRBJ2-3; possibly TRBD1 for D (6 bases). The CDR3 totals 15 residues. Trimming cost V 0 bases and J 2 bases, with 12 bases left between them. Germline-derived CDR1 and CDR2 are DFQATT and SNEGSKA (reference sequence). The CDR3 protein is CSARDLRQDTDTQYF. DNA for the CDR3: TGCAGTGCTAGAGATTTGCGACAGGACACAGATACGCAGTATTTT.

In this sample, this clonotype turned up many times. This CDR3 reads CASSQKAGAYEQYV. The CDR3 DNA follows: TGCGCCAGCAGCCAAAAGGCAGGGGCCTACGAGCAGTACGTC. The V gene is TRBV4-1, the J gene TRBJ2-7; D might be TRBD1 (6 bases). Trimming left V 2 bases short and J 2 bases short, with 10 bases between. This CDR3 has 14 amino acids. Germline V gene lookup returns CDR1 MGHRA and CDR2 YSYEKL.

This clonotype was seen more than once but under ten times. This chain uses TRBV12-3 or TRBV12-4 with TRBJ1-5, with D unresolved. This CDR3 region has 12 residues. The ends were cut back, 9 bases at V and 5 bases at J, with 11 bases in the middle. CDR3 amino acids: CASQPPDQPQHF. In DNA, the CDR3 is TGTGCCAGTCAGCCGCCGGATCAGCCCCAGCATTTT.

This clonotype has a handful of counts. The gene calls are TRBV12-3 or TRBV12-4 and TRBJ1-3; D perhaps matches TRBD1 (6 bases). V dropped 6 bases and J dropped 1 base, with 7 bases sitting between them. The CDR3 contains 13 residues. The CDR3 reads CASRTGSGNTIYF. The DNA of the CDR3 is TGTGCCAGCAGGACAGGTTCTGGAAACACCATATATTTT.

The V call is TRBV5-4, the J call TRBJ1-2; D unclear. Trimming took 3 bases from V and 2 from J, leaving 11 bases between them. CDR1 and CDR2 from the germline V gene are SGHNT and YYREEE (reference sequence). The CDR3 contains 14 residues. This CDR3 reads CASSSEFGNYGYTF. CDR3 nucleotide sequence: TGTGCCAGCAGCTCAGAGTTCGGGAACTATGGCTACACCTTC.

There are many counts of this clonotype. The chain carries TRBV7-2 and TRBJ2-5, with TRBD1 matching over 7 bases. The CDR3 runs to 14 residues. J lost 3 bases, V lost 2 bases, and 3 bases had no gene match. Germline assignment: CDR1 SGHTA and CDR2 FQGNSA. The CDR3 loop reads CASSLSTGEETQYF. The CDR3 DNA reads TGTGCCAGCAGCTTAAGTACAGGGGAAGAGACCCAGTACTTC.

This chain connects TRBV7-2 to TRBJ1-1; D gene unclear. CDR3 size: 15 residues. Trimming pared 4 bases from V and 1 base from J, leaving 13 bases between. From germline, CDR1 is SGHTA and CDR2 FQGNSA. The CDR3: CASSWRAGPNTEAFF. The CDR3, as DNA: TGTGCCAGCAGCTGGCGGGCGGGTCCGAACACTGAAGCTTTCTTT.

This clonotype occurred a few times. The gene calls are TRBV7-9 and TRBJ1-1; D perhaps matches TRBD1 (6 bases). Germline V gives CDR1 SEHNR, CDR2 FQNEAQ (reference sequence). The CDR3 is 14 amino acids. Trimming stripped 5 bases from V and 3 bases from J, with 13 bases between. CDR3 in DNA: TGTGCCAGCAGCCCCCCAGGGGCTTACACTGAAGCTTTCTTT. This sequence encodes CASSPPGAYTEAFF.

There are a few counts of this clonotype. The rearrangement uses TRBV5-1 and TRBJ2-5, with 8 bases fitting TRBD1. CDR1 is SGHRS and CDR2 is YFSETQ in the germline V gene. The V and J ends lost 1 base and 5 bases, in that order; junction bases with no gene match: 7. This CDR3 comprises 15 residues. The CDR3: CASSLFPGGQETQYF. The CDR3 bases are TGCGCCAGCAGCTTGTTCCCAGGGGGCCAGGAGACCCAGTACTTC.

There are many counts of this clonotype. The chain carries TRBV29-1 and TRBJ1-5; perhaps TRBD1 as D (5 bases). The CDR3 totals 15 residues. Trimming pared 1 base from V and 0 bases from J, leaving 10 bases between. The germline CDR1 and CDR2 sequences are SQVTM and ANQGSEA. CDR3 nucleotide sequence: TGCAGCGTTGAAGTTGGAGGGGCTAGCAATCAGCCCCAGCATTTT. This translates into CSVEVGGASNQPQHF.

This clonotype was picked up many times. This chain joins TRBV7-2 and TRBJ1-1; tentatively, D is TRBD1 (5 bases). This CDR3 is built from 13 residues. The V end was cut by 5 bases, the J end by 1 base, with 8 bases between. CDR1 is SGHTA and CDR2 is FQGNSA in the germline V gene. The CDR3 here is CASSRQQNTEAFF. The CDR3 DNA sequence: TGTGCCAGCAGCCGACAGCAGAACACTGAAGCTTTCTTT.

The sample holds a few counts of this clonotype. The chain has TRBV6-2 or TRBV6-3 and TRBJ1-1, with 8 bases matching TRBD1. The CDR3 extends over 11 amino acids. Germline values: CDR1 MNHEY, CDR2 SVGEGT. Germline trimming cut 6 bases from V and 10 bases from J; bases unmatched to any gene: 4. Written as DNA, the CDR3 is TGTGCCAGCAGAAACGACAGGGGAGCTTTCTTT. Translated: CASRNDRGAFF.

V gene TRBV7-2 combines with J gene TRBJ2-7; perhaps D is TRBD1 or TRBD2 (6 bases each). Germline V gene sequence: CDR1 SGHTA, CDR2 FQGNSA. The ends were cut back, 5 bases at V and 4 bases at J, with 12 bases in the middle. The CDR3 has 13 amino acids. For the CDR3, the DNA is TGTGCCAGCAGCCCCCGGGGGCTTTACGAGCAGTACGTC. This translates into CASSPRGLYEQYV.

This clonotype came up a few times. The chain couples TRBV7-9 to TRBJ2-7, with D perhaps being TRBD1 or TRBD2 (6 bases each). This CDR3 has 14 amino acids. CDR1 is SEHNR and CDR2 is FQNEAQ in the germline V gene (reference sequence). Trimming removed 5 bases at V and 5 bases at J, with 16 bases between. The CDR3 loop is CASSLGHGGDEQYF. CDR3 coding DNA: TGTGCCAGCAGCCTGGGACACGGGGGCGACGAGCAGTACTTC.